Listed below are T cell receptor beta chains from one sample, sequenced in a study of cytomegalovirus exposure and HLA in healthy donors. Here immunoSEQ multiplex PCR was the method, and the copy in TCRdb shows in-frame clones only, minus some. The table shows about 130,000 clones, with less than 80% occurring only once. The material sequenced was PBMCs. The receptors were sampled from a man aged 30-40 years in good health and CMV-seronegative. The CDR3 runs from the conserved cysteine through the conserved F or W. The D gene is left open where the match is weak. Clone size, where shown, is once, few, many, or a class for clones that have expanded.

V gene,clone size,CDR3 length,D gene,J gene,CDR3 protein,CDR3 DNA
TRBV5-1,NA,14,NA,TRBJ2-3,CASRGGGAKDTQYF,TGCGCCAGCAGGGGTGGGGGGGCCAAAGATACGCAGTATTTT
TRBV2,NA,14,TRBD1,TRBJ2-7,CAGAWGNRGYEQYF,TGTGCCGGAGCGTGGGGGAACAGGGGGTACGAGCAGTACTTC
TRBV7-9,NA,17,NA,TRBJ1-3,CASSSHPSRGGGNTIYF,TGTGCCAGCAGCTCACACCCCTCTAGGGGAGGTGGAAACACCATATATTTT
TRBV14,NA,17,TRBD2,TRBJ2-5,CASSQDRLAGARETQYF,TGTGCCAGCAGCCAAGACAGACTAGCGGGGGCTCGGGAGACCCAGTACTTC
TRBV30,NA,14,NA,TRBJ2-1,CAWSPDRAYNEQFF,TGTGCCTGGAGTCCGGACAGAGCCTACAATGAGCAGTTCTTC
TRBV9,NA,14,TRBD2,TRBJ2-3,CATTLAGSTDTQYF,TGTGCCACTACCCTAGCGGGTAGCACAGATACGCAGTATTTT
TRBV15,many,13,NA,TRBJ2-7,CATSSRDSYEQYF,TGTGCCACCAGCAGCCGCGACAGCTACGAGCAGTACTTC
TRBV21-1,NA,21,NA,TRBJ2-2,CASSKAADKKTTGGADGELFF,TGTGCCAGCAGCAAAGCGGCCGACAAGAAAACGACAGGGGGCGCGGACGGGGAGCTGTTTTTT
TRBV27,NA,18,NA,TRBJ2-1,CATTAEARARMFYNEQFF,TGTGCCACTACGGCTGAGGCGAGGGCTAGAATGTTCTACAATGAGCAGTTCTTC
TRBV27,NA,16,TRBD1,TRBJ1-5,CASSLAGQGLSQPQHF,TGTGCCAGCAGTTTAGCGGGACAGGGGCTGAGTCAGCCCCAGCATTTT
TRBV7-2,NA,15,NA,TRBJ2-2,CASSLGGKNTGELFF,TGTGCCAGCAGCTTAGGCGGGAAGAACACCGGGGAGCTGTTTTTT
TRBV18,NA,16,TRBD1,TRBJ2-3,CASSPLGTGITDTQYF,TGTGCCAGCTCACCACTTGGGACAGGGATAACAGATACGCAGTATTTT
TRBV4-1,NA,16,TRBD1,TRBJ1-4,CASSHPSGGDTEKLFF,TGCGCCAGCAGCCATCCCTCAGGGGGCGATACTGAAAAACTGTTTTTT
TRBV5-1,few,13,NA,TRBJ2-1,CASSPRPGDEQFF,TGCGCCAGCAGCCCCAGACCGGGGGATGAGCAGTTCTTC
TRBV5-1,NA,13,NA,TRBJ1-1,CASSLTGVTEAFF,TGCGCCAGCAGCTTGACGGGGGTCACTGAAGCTTTCTTT
TRBV28,NA,14,NA,TRBJ2-7,CASHGAGVSYEQYF,TGTGCCAGCCACGGGGCAGGGGTATCATACGAGCAGTACTTC
TRBV15,few,14,TRBD2,TRBJ2-5,CATSRYSGGETQYF,TGTGCCACCAGCAGATATAGCGGGGGGGAGACCCAGTACTTC
TRBV5-4,NA,15,TRBD1,TRBJ2-7,CATSSGTDQTYEQYF,TGTGCCACCTCGTCCGGGACAGACCAGACCTACGAGCAGTACTTC
TRBV6-5,once,14,NA,TRBJ2-2,CASGRAGNTGELFF,TGTGCCAGCGGGAGAGCGGGGAACACCGGGGAGCTGTTTTTT
TRBV19,few,14,NA,TRBJ2-7,CASSLDRGVYEQYF,TGTGCCAGTAGTCTGGACAGAGGGGTATACGAGCAGTACTTC
TRBV10-3,NA,15,TRBD1,TRBJ2-7,CAISVLDRGIHEQYF,TGTGCCATCAGTGTCCTGGACAGGGGAATCCACGAGCAGTACTTC
TRBV10-3,NA,17,NA,TRBJ1-3,CAISSLGGKSSGNTIYF,TGTGCCATCAGCAGTTTAGGGGGAAAGAGCTCTGGAAACACCATATATTTT
TRBV5-1,NA,13,NA,TRBJ2-7,CASSSTINYEQYF,TGCGCCAGCAGCTCAACCATAAACTACGAGCAGTACTTC
TRBV25-1,once,11,NA,TRBJ1-2,CASSVGVGYTF,TGTGCCAGCAGTGTAGGGGTCGGCTACACCTTC
TRBV6-5,NA,12,NA,TRBJ2-7,CASSVGRIEQYF,TGTGCCAGCAGCGTGGGGCGAATCGAGCAGTACTTC
TRBV5-6,NA,17,TRBD1,TRBJ1-5,CASSLNLLRDRGQPQHF,TGTGCCAGCAGCTTAAATTTACTCCGGGACAGGGGTCAGCCCCAGCATTTT
TRBV2,NA,15,NA,TRBJ2-5,CASSEAGQGFKTQYF,TGTGCCAGCAGTGAAGCGGGGCAGGGGTTTAAGACCCAGTACTTC
TRBV5-4,NA,16,TRBD1,TRBJ2-1,CASSFGRGRTYNEQFF,TGTGCCAGCAGCTTCGGAAGGGGGCGAACGTACAATGAGCAGTTCTTC
TRBV19,NA,12,NA,TRBJ1-2,CASTQGGYGYTF,TGTGCCAGTACCCAGGGTGGCTATGGCTACACCTTC
TRBV7-2,NA,14,NA,TRBJ2-5,CASSSHRDTLEQYF,TGTGCCAGCAGCTCCCATCGGGACACCTTGGAGCAGTACTTC
TRBV10-3,NA,14,NA,TRBJ2-7,CAISGSTTGTEQYF,TGTGCCATCAGTGGTTCGACTACAGGGACCGAGCAGTACTTC
TRBV19,NA,16,NA,TRBJ1-4,CASSIRTSGTNEKLFF,TGTGCCAGTAGTATTAGGACATCTGGGACTAATGAAAAACTGTTTTTT
TRBV10-1,NA,15,NA,TRBJ1-2,CASSESRSSSHGYTF,TGCGCCAGCAGTGAGTCGCGGTCCTCTTCCCACGGCTACACCTTC
TRBV5-1,NA,15,NA,TRBJ1-2,CASSLGGGRNYGYTF,TGCGCCAGCAGCTTGGGCGGGGGGCGAAACTATGGCTACACCTTC
TRBV11-2,NA,15,TRBD1,TRBJ1-3,CASSPTGGEGNTIYF,TGTGCCAGCAGCCCTACAGGGGGCGAAGGAAACACCATATATTTT
TRBV9,NA,12,TRBD1,TRBJ1-2,CASSADRDGYTF,TGTGCCAGCAGCGCGGACAGGGACGGCTACACCTTC
TRBV10-3,NA,18,TRBD1,TRBJ2-7,CAISESTPGTAKTYEQYF,TGTGCCATCAGTGAGTCGACCCCAGGGACAGCGAAAACCTACGAGCAGTACTTC
TRBV11-2,few,15,TRBD2,TRBJ2-7,CASSSTSGAVYEQYF,TGTGCCAGCAGCTCGACTAGCGGGGCCGTTTACGAGCAGTACTTC
TRBV7-9,NA,13,NA,TRBJ2-1,CASSLIGNNEQFF,TGTGCCAGCAGCTTAATCGGGAACAATGAGCAGTTCTTC
TRBV6-1,NA,14,TRBD1,TRBJ2-7,CASSSGTGGYEQYF,TGTGCCAGCAGTTCCGGGACAGGGGGCTACGAGCAGTACTTC
TRBV6-5,NA,15,NA,TRBJ2-7,CASSYNRGEAYEQYF,TGTGCCAGCAGTTACAACCGTGGTGAGGCTTACGAGCAGTACTTC
TRBV5-6,once,16,TRBD1,TRBJ1-2,CASSLLPGQGGYGYTF,TGTGCCAGCAGCTTGTTACCGGGACAGGGGGGGTATGGCTACACCTTC
TRBV28,NA,14,TRBD1,TRBJ1-6,CASSLGQEYSPLHF,TGTGCCAGCAGTCTCGGACAGGAATATTCACCCCTCCACTTT
TRBV6-5,NA,15,NA,TRBJ1-4,CASDQPEGFLEKLFF,TGTGCCAGCGATCAACCGGAGGGGTTTCTTGAAAAACTGTTTTTT
TRBV2,NA,16,TRBD2,TRBJ2-7,CASSEGTSGGIYEQYF,TGTGCCAGCAGTGAGGGGACTAGCGGGGGGATTTACGAGCAGTACTTC
TRBV19,NA,14,NA,TRBJ1-1,CASSIDGEYTEAFF,TGTGCCAGTAGTATTGACGGGGAGTACACTGAAGCTTTCTTT
TRBV19,few,16,TRBD1,TRBJ1-2,CASSIGRDREVNGYTF,TGTGCCAGTAGTATAGGCCGGGACAGGGAGGTGAATGGCTACACCTTC
TRBV5-1,few,14,NA,TRBJ2-7,CASSFLTILDEQYF,TGCGCCAGCAGCTTCCTGACAATCCTGGACGAGCAGTACTTC
TRBV19,NA,14,TRBD1,TRBJ2-7,CASSKTGVSYEQYF,TGTGCCAGTAGCAAAACAGGGGTCTCCTACGAGCAGTACTTC
TRBV18,few,16,TRBD1,TRBJ1-2,CASSAVGTVPNYGYTF,TGTGCCAGCTCAGCAGTCGGGACAGTCCCTAACTATGGCTACACCTTC
TRBV30,NA,16,TRBD1,TRBJ2-7,CAWREETGDAFYEQYF,TGTGCCTGGAGGGAAGAGACAGGGGATGCGTTCTACGAGCAGTACTTC
TRBV13,NA,17,TRBD2,TRBJ2-4,CASSSLGGGAAKNIQYF,TGTGCCAGCAGCTCCCTGGGCGGGGGGGCCGCCAAAAACATTCAGTACTTC
TRBV11-2,NA,16,NA,TRBJ1-2,CASSLGFTGGNYGYTF,TGTGCCAGCAGCTTAGGTTTCACAGGAGGGAACTATGGCTACACCTTC
TRBV9,NA,17,TRBD2,TRBJ2-3,CASSPPDWGLKTDTQYF,TGTGCCAGCAGTCCCCCCGACTGGGGACTAAAAACAGATACGCAGTATTTT
TRBV9,NA,13,NA,TRBJ2-7,CASSVGAPYEQYF,TGTGCCAGCAGCGTAGGGGCCCCCTACGAGCAGTACTTC
TRBV5-1,NA,13,NA,TRBJ1-1,CASSSGFNTEAFF,TGCGCCAGCAGCTCGGGGTTTAACACTGAAGCTTTCTTT
TRBV6-5,NA,13,NA,TRBJ2-1,CASRGGPYNEQFF,TGTGCCAGCAGGGGGGGTCCCTACAATGAGCAGTTCTTC
TRBV7-3,NA,14,TRBD1,TRBJ2-2,CASSLNRGTGELFF,TGTGCCAGCAGCTTAAACAGGGGCACCGGGGAGCTGTTTTTT
TRBV18,NA,14,NA,TRBJ2-2,CASSPPSVTGELFF,TGTGCCAGCTCACCACCTTCGGTGACCGGGGAGCTGTTTTTT